This passage covers 19 T cell receptor beta chains from one sample sequenced in a study of graft-versus-host responses after intestinal transplantation. TCRdb keeps only in-frame clones here, not all; method: immunoSEQ multiplex PCR. The sample consists of roughly 90,000 clones, 88% of them appearing once. For these TCRs, the target antigens are not known. The sequenced sample was unstimulated CD4+ T cells sorted from spleen or lymph node cells, obtained before transplant. The receptor source for this set is a human donor who was the organ donor for an intestinal transplant.

The rearrangement joins TRBV14 to TRBJ2-7, with a possible D match to TRBD2 (6 bases). The germline V gene has CDR1 SGHDN and CDR2 FVKESK. The V end lost 5 bases, the J end lost 7 bases, and 15 bases lay between the germline ends. This CDR3 contains 13 residues. CDR3 loop: CASSYRREREQYF. The CDR3 bases are TGTGCCAGCAGCTACCGCCGGGAGCGGGAGCAGTACTTC.

The rearrangement links TRBV6-1 to TRBJ2-1; D is perhaps TRBD2 (5 bases). Germline V gene sequence: CDR1 MNHNS, CDR2 SASEGT. Trimming removed 1 base at V and 0 bases at J, with 7 bases between. The CDR3 spans 15 residues. CDR3 protein: CASSEVSGSYNEQFF. Written as DNA, the CDR3 is TGTGCCAGCAGTGAAGTAAGCGGCTCCTACAATGAGCAGTTCTTC.

The chain is built from TRBV11-1 and TRBJ2-5, with D possibly TRBD1 on 6 matching bases. Trimming shortened V by 3 bases and J by 1 base, and 12 bases separated the two germline ends. The CDR3 is made up of 15 amino acids. In germline, CDR1 is SGHAT, CDR2 FQDESV (reference sequence). The CDR3 spells CASSFLGASQETQYF. Here the CDR3 DNA reads TGTGCCAGCAGCTTTTTGGGGGCGAGCCAAGAGACCCAGTACTTC.

This clone was counted a single time. V gene TRBV18 combines with J gene TRBJ2-1; D remains unclear. Trimming left V 3 bases short and J 7 bases short, with 10 bases between. The CDR3 totals 13 residues. Germline V lookup: CDR1 KGHSH, CDR2 LQKENI. In DNA, the CDR3 is TGTGCCAGCTCACCCCTGAGAGGAAATGAGCAGTTCTTC. This encodes CASSPLRGNEQFF.

The J gene is TRBJ2-3, the V gene TRBV28; 7 bases agree with TRBD2. CDR1 and CDR2 from the germline V gene are MDHEN and SYDVKM. J gave up 4 bases and V 2 bases, and 0 bases lay outside the gene matches. This CDR3 has 13 amino acids. As DNA, the CDR3 is TGTGCCAGCAGTTTAGCGGGGGCAGATACGCAGTATTTT. As protein: CASSLAGADTQYF.

The chain recombines TRBV7-9 with TRBJ2-1, with D tentatively TRBD2 (6 bases). V was trimmed by 1 base and J by 0 bases, leaving 10 bases between them. This CDR3 is built from 16 residues. Germline CDR1 SEHNR, CDR2 FQNEAQ (reference sequence). In DNA form, the CDR3 reads TGTGCCAGCAGCTTAGACGCGGGGAGCTCCTACAATGAGCAGTTCTTC. It is translated as CASSLDAGSSYNEQFF.

The chain uses TRBV7-6 and TRBJ1-4, with a tentative D call TRBD1 (5 bases). CDR3 length: 14 amino acids. Between the trimmed V and J ends, which lost 2 bases and 8 bases, there was a span of 12 bases. The germline V gene has CDR1 SGHVS and CDR2 FNYEAQ. CDR3 amino acids: CASSLRPRVEKLFF. In DNA, the CDR3 is TGTGCCAGCAGCTTACGCCCCAGGGTGGAAAAACTGTTTTTT.

The chain joins TRBV2 to TRBJ1-2; 10 bases fit TRBD1. Germline V lookup: CDR1 SNHLY, CDR2 FYNNEI. V lost 5 bases and J lost 8; bases outside the gene matches: 14. The CDR3 is made up of 16 amino acids. CDR3 bases: TGTGCCAGCAGTAGCCGGGACAGGGGACCGTCCCGGGGCTACACCTTC. Amino acid sequence: CASSSRDRGPSRGYTF.

This CDR3 reads CASSTGLAGNTDTQYF. The CDR3 DNA follows: TGTGCCAGCAGCACCGGACTAGCGGGCAACACAGATACGCAGTATTTT. The rearrangement links TRBV11-2 to TRBJ2-3, with 11 bases fitting TRBD2. Trimming at V came to 5 bases and at J to 2 bases, leaving 6 bases not matched to a gene. The CDR3 runs to 16 residues. In germline, CDR1 is SGHAT, CDR2 FQNNGV.

This chain uses TRBV5-1 with TRBJ1-1; 9 bases line up with TRBD1. The CDR3 consists of 13 residues. Losses at the gene ends were 4 bases for V and 7 bases for J; bases not matched to a gene: 5. Germline CDR1 SGHRS, CDR2 YFSETQ. Written as DNA, the CDR3 is TGCGCCAGCAGCGTCCGGGACAGGGTTGAAGCTTTCTTT. Residues: CASSVRDRVEAFF.

The rearrangement links TRBV29-1 to TRBJ1-1, with D unclear. V was shortened by 6 bases and J by 0 bases, with 8 bases between the two germline ends. The germline V gene has CDR1 SQVTM and CDR2 ANQGSEA. There are 12 residues in the CDR3. The CDR3 DNA reads TGCAGCGTCCGAGATGTGAACACTGAAGCTTTCTTT. Amino acid sequence: CSVRDVNTEAFF.

The rearrangement uses TRBV7-9 and TRBJ1-6; D is perhaps TRBD1 (6 bases). The germline CDR1 and CDR2 sequences are SEHNR and FQNEAQ (reference sequence). V lost 2 bases and J lost 7, with 12 bases in between. The CDR3 extends over 15 amino acids. CDR3 sequence reads: CASSLSGTNNSPLHF. The DNA for the CDR3 is TGTGCCAGCAGCTTATCTGGGACAAACAATTCACCCCTCCACTTT.

V and J are TRBV30 and TRBJ1-6; 7 nucleotides line up with TRBD1. Germline lookup yields CDR1 GTSNPN and CDR2 SVGIG (reference sequence). V lost 0 bases, J lost 7 bases, and 6 bases stayed unmatched. This CDR3 contains 15 residues. The CDR3 reads CAWSVLARGNSPLHF. In nucleotides, the CDR3 is TGTGCCTGGAGTGTACTGGCCAGGGGGAATTCACCCCTCCACTTT.

J is TRBJ2-7 and V is TRBV5-4, with TRBD1 identical over 11 bases. Germline V gene sequence: CDR1 SGHNT, CDR2 YYREEE (reference sequence). The CDR3 covers 15 residues. J was trimmed by 6 bases and V by 7 bases; bases with no gene match: 12. CDR3 nucleotide sequence: TGTGCCAGCGCTTTACGGACAGGGGGCCCTTTCGAGCAGTACTTC. Translating gives CASALRTGGPFEQYF.

The V call is TRBV4-1, the J call TRBJ2-7; 12 bases fit TRBD2. Germline-derived CDR1 and CDR2 are MGHRA and YSYEKL. After removal of 4 bases from V and 0 bases from J, the junction contained 13 bases not matched to a gene. This CDR3 region has 19 residues. The CDR3 region has the DNA TGCGCCAGCAGCCGATTCGAAACTAGCGGGAGGTTTTACTCCTACGAGCAGTACTTC. This sequence encodes CASSRFETSGRFYSYEQYF.

This rearrangement joins TRBV4-1 to TRBJ2-1; the match to TRBD2 covers 11 bases. This CDR3 is built from 16 residues. The germline V gene has CDR1 MGHRA and CDR2 YSYEKL. With V trimmed by 1 base and J by 2 bases, 1 base remained unmatched. CDR3 in amino acids: CASSQGGLAAYNEQFF. The CDR3 DNA sequence: TGCGCCAGCAGCCAAGGGGGACTAGCGGCCTACAATGAGCAGTTCTTC.

J is TRBJ2-2 and V is TRBV11-3; D is unresolved. Trimming took 7 bases from V and 4 from J, leaving 16 bases between them. The V gene's germline CDR1 is SGHNT and CDR2 YENEEA. The CDR3 has 15 amino acids. CDR3 protein: CASTAFASSTGELFF. CDR3 coding DNA: TGTGCCAGCACCGCTTTTGCCTCTAGCACCGGGGAGCTGTTTTTT. Using reference TRBV11-3 and TRBJ2-2 for the parts outside the CDR3, the full variable domain is EAGVVQSPRYKIIEKKQPVAFWCNPISGHNTLYWYLQNLGQGPELLIRYENEEAVDDSQLPKDRFSAERLKGVDSTLKIQPAELGDSAVYLCASTAFASSTGELFFGEGSRLTVL.

CDR3 DNA sequence: TGTGCCAGCGGGCGGGACTTTGGGGCCAACGTCCTGACTTTC. This encodes CASGRDFGANVLTF. The chain links TRBV2 to TRBJ2-6; perhaps TRBD2 as D (6 bases). V was clipped by 8 bases and J by 3 bases, with 11 bases between them. The CDR3 is 14 residues long. Germline V gene data show CDR1 as SNHLY and CDR2 as FYNNEI.

The V and J genes are TRBV5-5 and TRBJ1-3; D is undetermined. The CDR3 loop spans 15 amino acids. Germline V gene data show CDR1 as SGHKS and CDR2 as YYEKEE (reference sequence). V was cut by 2 bases and J by 0 bases, with 9 bases left in between. CDR3 sequence (DNA): TGTGCCAGCAGCTTAATTACAGTCTCTGGAAACACCATATATTTT. Protein sequence: CASSLITVSGNTIYF.